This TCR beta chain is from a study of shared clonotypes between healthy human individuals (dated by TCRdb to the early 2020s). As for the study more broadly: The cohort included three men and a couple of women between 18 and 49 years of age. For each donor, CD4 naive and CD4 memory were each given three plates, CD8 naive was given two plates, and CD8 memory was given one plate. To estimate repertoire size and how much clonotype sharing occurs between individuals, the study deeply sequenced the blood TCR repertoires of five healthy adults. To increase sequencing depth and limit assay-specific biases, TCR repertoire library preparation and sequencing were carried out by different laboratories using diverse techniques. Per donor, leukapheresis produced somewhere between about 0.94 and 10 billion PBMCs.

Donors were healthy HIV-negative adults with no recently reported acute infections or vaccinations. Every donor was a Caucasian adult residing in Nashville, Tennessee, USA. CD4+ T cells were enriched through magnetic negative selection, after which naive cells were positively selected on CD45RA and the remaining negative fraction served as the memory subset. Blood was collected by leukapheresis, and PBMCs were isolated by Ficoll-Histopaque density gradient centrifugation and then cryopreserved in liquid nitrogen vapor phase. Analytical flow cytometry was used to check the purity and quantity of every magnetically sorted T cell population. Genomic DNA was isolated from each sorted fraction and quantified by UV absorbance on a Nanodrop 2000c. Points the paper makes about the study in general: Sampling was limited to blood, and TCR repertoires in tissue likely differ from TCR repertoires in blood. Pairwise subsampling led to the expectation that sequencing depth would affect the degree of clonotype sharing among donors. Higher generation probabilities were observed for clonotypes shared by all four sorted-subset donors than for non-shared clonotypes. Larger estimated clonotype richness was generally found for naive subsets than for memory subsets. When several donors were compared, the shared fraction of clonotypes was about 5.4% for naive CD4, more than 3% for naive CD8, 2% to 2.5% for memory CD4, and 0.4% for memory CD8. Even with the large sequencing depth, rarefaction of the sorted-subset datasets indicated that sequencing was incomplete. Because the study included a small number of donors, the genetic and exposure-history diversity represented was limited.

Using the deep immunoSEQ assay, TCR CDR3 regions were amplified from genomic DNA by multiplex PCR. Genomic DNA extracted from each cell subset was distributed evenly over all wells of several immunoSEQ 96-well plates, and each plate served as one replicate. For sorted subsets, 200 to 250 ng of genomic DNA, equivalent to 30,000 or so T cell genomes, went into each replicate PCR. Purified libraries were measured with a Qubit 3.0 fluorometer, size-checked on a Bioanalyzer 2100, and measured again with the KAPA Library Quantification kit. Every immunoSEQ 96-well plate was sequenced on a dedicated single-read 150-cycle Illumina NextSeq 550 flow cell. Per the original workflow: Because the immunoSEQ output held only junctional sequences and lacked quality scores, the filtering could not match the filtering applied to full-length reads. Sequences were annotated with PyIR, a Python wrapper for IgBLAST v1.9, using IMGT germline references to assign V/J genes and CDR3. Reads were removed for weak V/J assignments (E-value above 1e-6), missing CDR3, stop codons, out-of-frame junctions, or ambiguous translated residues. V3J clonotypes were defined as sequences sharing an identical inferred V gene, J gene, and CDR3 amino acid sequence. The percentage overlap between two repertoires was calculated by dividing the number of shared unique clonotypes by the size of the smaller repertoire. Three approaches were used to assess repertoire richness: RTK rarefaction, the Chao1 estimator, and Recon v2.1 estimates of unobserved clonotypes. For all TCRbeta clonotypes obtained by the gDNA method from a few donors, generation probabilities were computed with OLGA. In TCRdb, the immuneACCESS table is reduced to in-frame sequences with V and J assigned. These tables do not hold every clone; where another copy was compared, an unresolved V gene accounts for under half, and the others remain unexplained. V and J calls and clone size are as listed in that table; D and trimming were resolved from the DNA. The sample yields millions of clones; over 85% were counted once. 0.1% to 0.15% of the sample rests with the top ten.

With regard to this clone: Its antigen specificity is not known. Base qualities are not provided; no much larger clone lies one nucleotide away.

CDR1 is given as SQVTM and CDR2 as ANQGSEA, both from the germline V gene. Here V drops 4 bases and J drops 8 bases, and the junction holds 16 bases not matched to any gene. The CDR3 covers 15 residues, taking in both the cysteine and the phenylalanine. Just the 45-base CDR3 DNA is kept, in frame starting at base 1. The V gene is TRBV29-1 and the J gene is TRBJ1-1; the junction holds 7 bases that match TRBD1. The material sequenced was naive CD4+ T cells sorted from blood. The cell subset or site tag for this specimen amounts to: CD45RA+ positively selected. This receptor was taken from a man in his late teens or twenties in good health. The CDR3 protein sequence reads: CSVVRGQDKLREAFF. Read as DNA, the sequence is TGCAGCGTTGTCCGAGGACAGGACAAACTTCGGGAAGCTTTCTTT.